Following are 18 T cell receptor beta chains from one sample sequenced in a study of neurological immune-mediated disorders. TCRdb reprocessed the 5' RACE reads via MiXCR and lists one record per CDR3 protein. The sample consists of 48,000 or so distinct CDR3 sequences, around a tenth of them appearing once. The sequencing input was PBMCs. These TCRs come from a woman between 40 and 50 years old with HTLV-1-associated myelopathy (HAM/TSP).

The table lists this clonotype with many counts. The genes are TRBV14 and TRBJ2-2, with 12 nucleotides matching TRBD2. There are 17 residues in the CDR3. Germline values: CDR1 SGHDN, CDR2 FVKESK. J lost 3 bases, V lost 3 bases, and 5 bases had no gene match. CDR3 sequence (DNA): TGTGCCAGCAGCCACTTACTAGCGGGGGGATACACCGGGGAGCTGTTTTTT. It is translated as CASSHLLAGGYTGELFF.

This clonotype was observed at least ten times. The genes are TRBV6-1 and TRBJ2-2; D is unresolved. V lost 6 bases, J lost 6 bases, and 11 bases lay in between. The CDR3 is made up of 13 amino acids. Germline CDR1 is MNHNS and CDR2 is SASEGT. CDR3 amino acids: CASSDRPPGELFF. CDR3 in DNA: TGTGCCAGCAGCGACCGTCCCCCCGGGGAGCTGTTTTTT.

At least ten counts were recorded for this clonotype. This chain links TRBV29-1 with TRBJ1-1, with no clear D. The CDR3 consists of 17 residues. CDR1 is SQVTM, CDR2 ANQGSEA, per germline. The V and J ends lost 2 bases and 1 base respectively, with 20 bases between them. The CDR3 region has the DNA TGCAGCGTTGAACGGATGGAAATCAGCCGCGGGAACACTGAAGCTTTCTTT. It codes for CSVERMEISRGNTEAFF.

This clonotype was seen ten or more times. This rearrangement joins TRBV20-1 to TRBJ1-1; D ambiguous. In germline, CDR1 is DFQATT, CDR2 SNEGSKA (reference sequence). Trimming removed 0 bases at V and 4 bases at J, with 18 bases between. CDR3 length equals 16 residues. The DNA of the CDR3 is TGCAGTGCTAGAGAGGTTTCCTCAACGGGTTTCACTGAAGCTTTCTTT. Its protein is CSAREVSSTGFTEAFF.

There are many counts of this clonotype. This chain joins TRBV5-1 and TRBJ2-1; D call uncertain. The ends were cut back, 3 bases at V and 10 bases at J, with 14 bases in the middle. This CDR3 comprises 13 residues. CDR1 and CDR2 (germline): SGHRS, YFSETQ. The CDR3 DNA follows: TGCGCCAGCAGCTGGGCGGACCAAAGGGAGCAGTTCTTC. Its translation is CASSWADQREQFF. The full variable domain, rest sourced from reference TRBV5-1 and TRBJ2-1, is KAGVTQTPRYLIKTRGQQVTLSCSPISGHRSVSWYQQTPGQGLQFLFEYFSETQRNKGNFPGRFSGRQFSNSRSEMNVSTLELGDSALYLCASSWADQREQFFGPGTRLTVL.

This clonotype was counted at least ten times. This chain joins TRBV5-1 and TRBJ2-5; TRBD2 matches 10 bases. This CDR3 has 19 residues. Germline assignment: CDR1 SGHRS and CDR2 YFSETQ. With V trimmed by 4 bases and J by 4 bases, 19 bases remained unmatched. The CDR3 is CASSAQLPAGGPRIETQYF. For the CDR3, the DNA is TGCGCCAGCAGCGCACAACTACCAGCGGGGGGGCCGAGGATAGAGACCCAGTACTTC.

This chain uses TRBV29-1 with TRBJ1-1; the D is unclear. CDR3 length equals 13 residues. The ends were cut back, 7 bases at V and 3 bases at J, with 15 bases in the middle. Germline V gene data show CDR1 as SQVTM and CDR2 as ANQGSEA. CDR3 nucleotide sequence: TGCAGCGCCAACAATATACGAGACACTGAAGCTTTCTTT. Protein: CSANNIRDTEAFF.

This clonotype has ten or more counts. This chain links TRBV4-1 with TRBJ1-2; D gene ambiguous. Trimming took 1 base from V and 6 from J, leaving 9 bases between them. CDR1 MGHRA and CDR2 YSYEKL come from the germline V gene. The CDR3 is made up of 13 amino acids. The CDR3 DNA reads as TGCGCCAGCAGCCAAGCTTATATGGATGGCTACACCTTC. Its translation: CASSQAYMDGYTF.

This clonotype was recorded many times. The chain links TRBV4-1 to TRBJ1-1; TRBD1 is a possible D gene (6 bases). V was shortened by 3 bases and J by 5 bases, with 19 bases between the two germline ends. Germline values: CDR1 MGHRA, CDR2 YSYEKL. The length of the CDR3 is 16 residues. CDR3 DNA: TGCGCCAGCAGCCATGTAGGGGGACCCCAGGGGACTGAAGCTTTCTTT. It specifies CASSHVGGPQGTEAFF.

As to this clonotype: Its ends do not fully match the called genes, so a read error is possible. This chain joins TRBV20-1 and TRBJ1-1; D unresolved. Per germline, CDR1 DFQATT and CDR2 SNEGSKA (reference sequence). The CDR3 is made up of 14 amino acids. The CDR3 protein is CIASEHDLNTEAFF. DNA for the CDR3: TGCATTGCTAGTGAACATGACCTGAACACTGAAGCTTTCTTT.

This clonotype was counted at least ten times. The CDR3 loop reads CASSSWDRGFDTQYF. CDR3 coding DNA: TGTGCCAGCAGCTCCTGGGACAGGGGTTTCGATACGCAGTATTTT. The chain links TRBV11-2 to TRBJ2-3, with 10 nucleotides matching TRBD1. Trimming cost V 4 bases and J 6 bases; bases outside gene matches: 7. The V gene's germline CDR1 is SGHAT and CDR2 FQNNGV. The CDR3 is made up of 15 amino acids. Looking up the rest from reference TRBV11-2 and TRBJ2-3 gives the full variable domain: EAGVAQSPRYKIIEKRQSVAFWCNPISGHATLYWYQQILGQGPKLLIQFQNNGVVDDSQLPKDRFSAERLKGVDSTLKIQPAKLEDSAVYLCASSSWDRGFDTQYFGPGTRLTVL.

This clonotype has at least ten counts. The chain recombines TRBV2 with TRBJ2-2, with 11 bases that match TRBD2. This CDR3 is 15 amino acids long. The ends lost 8 bases at V and 0 bases at J; junction bases unmatched: 2. CDR1 and CDR2 from the germline V gene are SNHLY and FYNNEI. The CDR3 sequence is CASYSGGANTGELFF. For the CDR3, the DNA is TGTGCCAGCTATAGCGGGGGGGCGAACACCGGGGAGCTGTTTTTT.

In its sample, this clonotype was seen many times. This chain connects TRBV4-3 to TRBJ2-5, with 11 bases lining up with TRBD1. CDR1 and CDR2 (germline): LGHNA, YSLEER. This CDR3 has 16 residues. V lost 3 bases and J lost 5; bases outside the gene matches: 8. The CDR3 protein is CASSHKGQGGMETQYF. The CDR3 nucleotides are TGCGCCAGCAGCCATAAGGGACAGGGGGGAATGGAGACCCAGTACTTC.

This clonotype was recorded at least ten times. The rearrangement uses TRBV21-1 and TRBJ2-1; TRBD1, the D gene given by the table, was not confirmed from the DNA. TRBV21-1 is designated a pseudogene. This CDR3 region has 16 residues. The CDR3, as DNA: TGTGCCAGCAGCAAAGGGGGTCGGGGGGGGAACGATGAGCAGTTCTTC. Encoded protein: CASSKGGRGGNDEQFF.

This clonotype was observed at least ten times. The genes are TRBV24-1 and TRBJ2-2, with TRBD2 as a possible D gene (6 bases). The CDR3 is 15 residues long. V lost 3 bases and J lost 6, with 13 bases in between. Germline-derived CDR1 and CDR2 are KGHDR and SFDVKD. The CDR3 DNA follows: TGTGCCACCAGTGATAAGGGACTCGGGGCCGGGGAGCTGTTTTTT. It specifies CATSDKGLGAGELFF.

The sample holds many counts of this clonotype. The chain has TRBV12-3 or TRBV12-4 and TRBJ1-5; D is uncertain. V was cut by 6 bases and J by 4 bases, with 16 bases left in between. CDR3 length: 15 residues. CDR3 sequence (DNA): TGTGCCAGCAGCACTCTTTCAGAGCCGAATCAGCCCCAGCATTTT. Amino acid sequence: CASSTLSEPNQPQHF.

This clonotype was seen at least ten times. The V call is TRBV7-9, the J call TRBJ2-7, with 8 bases identical to TRBD1. CDR1 SEHNR and CDR2 FQNEAQ come from the germline V gene (reference sequence). V lost 1 base and J lost 3; bases outside the gene matches: 2. The CDR3 totals 14 residues. CDR3 sequence: CASSLDGQGYEQYF. CDR3 DNA sequence: TGTGCCAGCAGCTTAGATGGACAGGGCTACGAGCAGTACTTC.

This clonotype was seen ten or more times. This chain links TRBV5-5 with TRBJ2-1, with D perhaps matching TRBD1 (5 bases). The CDR3 runs 12 residues. V shed 2 bases and J shed 7 bases, with 7 bases lying between them. Germline V gene sequence: CDR1 SGHKS, CDR2 YYEKEE (reference sequence). CDR3 in DNA: TGTGCCAGCAGCTTTTCAGGGAATGAGCAGTTCTTC. Its translation: CASSFSGNEQFF.